These 24 T cell receptor beta chains were sequenced from one sample in a study of T cell responses to AZD1222 COVID-19 vaccine. Some clones are missing from TCRdb's copy, which holds only in-frame ones; the method was immunoSEQ multiplex PCR. This sample yields under 200,000 clones, of which approximately 90% are seen a single time; more than 0.75% belongs to the top ten. The sample in question was peripheral blood, obtained on day 0 of AZD1222 vaccination. The receptors come from an adult in good health.

CDR3: CATSDAGREGGTQYF. The DNA for the CDR3 is TGTGCCACCAGTGATGCGGGACGGGAGGGCGGTACGCAGTATTTT. This chain connects TRBV24-1 to TRBJ2-3, with 8 bases lining up with TRBD2. The CDR3 is 15 amino acids. Trimming removed 3 bases from V and 8 bases from J; junction bases left unmatched: 9. Germline assignment: CDR1 KGHDR and CDR2 SFDVKD.

The chain couples TRBV7-8 to TRBJ2-7; 7 nucleotides line up with TRBD1. CDR3 size: 14 residues. Germline trimming cut 5 bases from V and 6 bases from J; bases unmatched to any gene: 10. Germline V lookup: CDR1 SGHVS, CDR2 FQNEAQ. Here the CDR3 DNA reads TGTGCCAGCAGCCTAAGACAGGGCGATGGCGAGCAGTACTTC. It codes for CASSLRQGDGEQYF.

This clone showed up just once. The rearrangement joins TRBV19 to TRBJ1-1; TRBD1 agrees at 7 bases. The V gene end was trimmed by 7 bases and the J gene end by 4 bases; junction bases not matched to a gene: 3. Germline V lookup: CDR1 LNHDA, CDR2 SQIVND (reference sequence). The CDR3 consists of 12 residues. The CDR3 region is CASTSGGTEAFF. CDR3 DNA: TGTGCCAGTACCTCAGGGGGCACTGAAGCTTTCTTT.

This chain links TRBV5-8 with TRBJ2-3; tentative D call: TRBD2 (6 bases). Trimming took 0 bases from V and 11 from J, leaving 19 bases between them. The CDR3 has 15 residues. Germline V CDR1 and CDR2: SGHTS, YDEGEE. The CDR3 DNA follows: TGTGCCAGCAGCTTGGGGGCGGGGTCCCCGTCCCTGCAGTATTTT. Encoded protein: CASSLGAGSPSLQYF.

This clone was detected once. J is TRBJ1-2 and V is TRBV6-5; TRBD1 matches 9 bases. Germline CDR1 MNHEY, CDR2 SVGAGI. V shed 6 bases and J 8 bases; nucleotides not matched to a gene: 10. The CDR3 contains 14 residues. The CDR3 here is CASRPPGQGVGYTF. The CDR3 DNA sequence: TGTGCCAGCAGGCCGCCGGGACAGGGCGTCGGCTACACCTTC.

The chain carries TRBV3-1 (or the pseudogene TRBV3-2) and TRBJ2-1; the match to TRBD1 covers 7 bases. From germline, CDR1 is LGHDT and CDR2 YNNKEL (reference sequence). The V segment lost 3 bases and the J segment 3 bases; nucleotides outside the gene matches: 2. This CDR3 spans 14 amino acids. CDR3 protein: CASSHAGGYNEQFF. DNA for the CDR3: TGTGCCAGCAGCCACGCAGGGGGCTACAATGAGCAGTTCTTC.

The rearrangement links TRBV13 to TRBJ1-4, with 8 bases that match TRBD1. V was clipped by 4 bases and J by 5 bases; unmatched bases: 6. This CDR3 is 15 amino acids long. Germline V gene lookup returns CDR1 PRHDT and CDR2 FYEKMQ (reference sequence). CDR3 DNA: TGTGCCAGCAGCTCTGGCCGGACAGGGAATGAAAAACTGTTTTTT. Translation gives CASSSGRTGNEKLFF.

This clone was observed a handful of times. The chain carries TRBV7-9 and TRBJ1-2, with no clear D. V was shortened by 0 bases and J by 0 bases, with 2 bases between the two germline ends. This CDR3 is 13 amino acids long. Per germline, CDR1 SEHNR and CDR2 FQNEAQ (reference sequence). CDR3 sequence (DNA): TGTGCCAGCAGCTTAGCTCCTAACTATGGCTACACCTTC. As protein: CASSLAPNYGYTF. The complete variable domain, with remaining parts taken from reference TRBV7-9 and TRBJ1-2, reads DTGVSQNPRHKITKRGQNVTFRCDPISEHNRLYWYRQTLGQGPEFLTYFQNEAQLEKSRLLSDRFSAERPKGSFSTLEIQRTEQGDSAMYLCASSLAPNYGYTFGSGTRLTVV.

The chain carries TRBV7-9 and TRBJ2-7; D assignment may be TRBD1 or TRBD2 (5 bases each). The germline V gene has CDR1 SEHNR and CDR2 FQNEAQ (reference sequence). The CDR3 extends over 13 amino acids. Trimming cost V 3 bases and J 12 bases, with 18 bases left between them. CDR3 sequence: CASSFGGEGMPYF. CDR3 in DNA: TGTGCCAGCAGCTTCGGTGGCGAGGGGATGCCGTACTTC.

J is TRBJ1-2 and V is TRBV9, with D tentatively TRBD1 (6 bases). With 5 bases removed from V and 4 bases from J, the gap between germline ends came to 15 bases. The V gene's germline CDR1 is SGDLS and CDR2 YYNGEE. The CDR3 runs to 14 residues. The CDR3: CASRDGTNLYGYTF. The CDR3 region has the DNA TGTGCCAGCAGAGACGGGACAAATCTCTATGGCTACACCTTC.

The V and J genes are TRBV7-9 and TRBJ1-2; tentative D call: TRBD1 (5 bases). Germline assignment: CDR1 SEHNR and CDR2 FQNEAQ (reference sequence). The CDR3 extends over 14 amino acids. The V end was cut by 5 bases, the J end by 4 bases, with 14 bases between. The CDR3 sequence: CASSPRQSPYGYTF. The CDR3 bases are TGTGCCAGCAGCCCGCGACAGTCTCCCTATGGCTACACCTTC.

This clone was observed a single time. Written as DNA, the CDR3 is TGCGCCAGCAGCCAACGGACTAGCGGGGCCCAAGAGACCCAGTACTTC. Translation: CASSQRTSGAQETQYF. The chain carries TRBV4-1 and TRBJ2-5, with 12 bases identical to TRBD2. V shed 2 bases and J 1 base; nucleotides not matched to a gene: 2. Germline lookup yields CDR1 MGHRA and CDR2 YSYEKL. The CDR3 runs to 16 residues.

The chain is built from TRBV27 and TRBJ2-7, with 10 positions matching TRBD1. CDR1 and CDR2 (germline): MNHEY, SMNVEV (reference sequence). The CDR3 is 17 residues long. J lost 0 bases, V lost 6 bases, and 11 bases had no gene match. The CDR3 nucleotides read TGTGCCAGCAGCGAAAACCTCGGGACAGGGGTCTCCTACGAGCAGTACTTC. The encoded protein is CASSENLGTGVSYEQYF.

The V gene is TRBV5-4, the J gene TRBJ2-3, with D uncertain. V lost 4 bases and J lost 7, with 13 bases in between. The CDR3 is 13 amino acids. The germline gives CDR1 SGHNT, CDR2 YYREEE (reference sequence). This chain's CDR3 is CASSPRPAHTQYF. The CDR3 DNA is TGTGCCAGCAGCCCAAGGCCCGCACATACGCAGTATTTT.

V usage is TRBV19 and J usage is TRBJ1-2; possibly TRBD1 for D (5 bases). The CDR3 is made up of 15 amino acids. V was clipped by 7 bases and J by 3 bases, with 18 bases between them. The germline V gene encodes CDR1 LNHDA and CDR2 SQIVND (reference sequence). CDR3 amino acids: CASKVLGGSYYGYTF. The DNA of the CDR3 is TGTGCCAGTAAGGTGTTGGGGGGTTCGTACTATGGCTACACCTTC.

In this sample, this clone turned up once. The chain uses TRBV11-3 and TRBJ2-5; the D is unclear. The CDR3 runs 13 residues. V was shortened by 5 bases and J by 7 bases, with 14 bases between the two germline ends. In germline, CDR1 is SGHNT, CDR2 YENEEA. The chain's CDR3 is CASSRPPDGTQYF. The DNA of the CDR3 is TGTGCCAGCAGCCGTCCACCGGATGGGACCCAGTACTTC.

In its sample, this clone was seen a few times. V usage is TRBV19 and J usage is TRBJ2-1, with 8 bases identical to TRBD1. The CDR3 totals 15 residues. Per germline, CDR1 LNHDA and CDR2 SQIVND (reference sequence). Unmatched junction bases numbered 11, after V lost 7 bases and J lost 6 bases. CDR3 nucleotide sequence: TGTGCCAGTACCTATACCGCCACAGGGGGCAATGAGCAGTTCTTC. Its translation is CASTYTATGGNEQFF.

This sequence joins TRBV7-8 and TRBJ2-7; D is unresolved. The CDR3 consists of 11 residues. V gave up 5 bases and J gave up 3 bases, with 5 bases separating them. CDR1 is SGHVS, CDR2 FQNEAQ, per germline. CDR3 coding DNA: TGTGCCAGCAGCCGTAACTACGAGCAGTACTTC. The encoded protein is CASSRNYEQYF.

This clone was seen just once. This chain joins TRBV27 and TRBJ2-2, with D possibly TRBD2 on 6 matching bases. V was pared by 4 bases and J by 4 bases, with 13 bases between. Germline-derived CDR1 and CDR2 are MNHEY and SMNVEV (reference sequence). This CDR3 is built from 15 residues. The CDR3 sequence: CASSSQTSLTGELFF. CDR3 in DNA: TGTGCCAGCAGTTCCCAGACTAGTCTCACCGGGGAGCTGTTTTTT.

This chain connects TRBV6-2 or TRBV6-3 to TRBJ2-1, with D possibly being TRBD2 (6 bases). The V end was cut by 2 bases, the J end by 4 bases, with 15 bases between. The CDR3 runs 16 residues. Germline values: CDR1 MNHEY, CDR2 SVGEGT. CDR3 coding DNA: TGTGCCAGCAGTTACGGAGTGGCGGGGCGGTACAATGAGCAGTTCTTC. Its translation is CASSYGVAGRYNEQFF.

The gene calls are TRBV5-1 and TRBJ1-4, with D uncertain. The CDR3 runs to 16 residues. In germline, CDR1 is SGHRS, CDR2 YFSETQ. Trimming took 6 bases from V and 3 from J, leaving 18 bases between them. DNA for the CDR3: TGCGCCAGCATCCGGGGAGGGCCCTTCGCTAATGAAAAACTGTTTTTT. As protein: CASIRGGPFANEKLFF.

V gene TRBV27 combines with J gene TRBJ1-3, with D perhaps matching TRBD1 (6 bases). This CDR3 has 15 residues. Germline-derived CDR1 and CDR2 are MNHEY and SMNVEV (reference sequence). Trimming removed 5 bases from V and 0 bases from J, with 11 bases in between. The CDR3 region is CASSPGHNSGNTIYF. The DNA for the CDR3 is TGTGCCAGCAGTCCGGGACACAACTCTGGAAACACCATATATTTT.

This chain links TRBV25-1 with TRBJ2-5, with a possible D match to TRBD1 (5 bases). CDR3 length equals 13 residues. Germline V gives CDR1 MGHDK, CDR2 SYGVNS. The V end was cut by 5 bases, the J end by 4 bases, with 11 bases between. The CDR3 is CASSRQGRETQYF. The CDR3 bases are TGTGCCAGCAGTCGGCAGGGAAGAGAGACCCAGTACTTC.

The chain has TRBV27 and TRBJ2-1; D not certain. V dropped 1 base and J dropped 8 bases, with 3 bases sitting between them. The CDR3 runs to 11 residues. Germline CDR1 reads MNHEY; CDR2 reads SMNVEV (reference sequence). This CDR3 reads CASSLFDEQFF. CDR3 in DNA: TGTGCCAGCAGTTTATTCGATGAGCAGTTCTTC.